This record covers a single T cell receptor (beta chain). Its antigen is not known. These data come from a study of T cells in narcolepsy. Findings and caveats of the study: Blood of same and different patients, but not healthy controls, reportedly held recurring autoreactive clonotypes. HCRT-specific and TRIB2-specific autoreactive clonotypes appeared among same-patient CSF and blood CD4+ clonotypes.

The repertoire was sequenced with immunoSEQ multiplex PCR; TCRdb's copy has only in-frame clones and lacks some. The profile covers over 30,000 clones, with approximately 84% appearing a single time and over 1% taken by the ten largest. V was trimmed by 8 bases and J by 8 bases, leaving 10 bases between them. The CDR3 spans 11 residues. Per the germline V gene, CDR1 is SGHRS and CDR2 is YFSETQ. The chain has TRBV5-1 and TRBJ2-2; D gene uncertain. The receptor's source is a human donor with narcolepsy. The sequencing sample was made of CD45RA- memory CD4+ T cells from PBMCs. CDR3 DNA: TGCGCCAGTGTCATGGAGGGGGAGCTGTTTTTT. Its translation is CASVMEGELFF.